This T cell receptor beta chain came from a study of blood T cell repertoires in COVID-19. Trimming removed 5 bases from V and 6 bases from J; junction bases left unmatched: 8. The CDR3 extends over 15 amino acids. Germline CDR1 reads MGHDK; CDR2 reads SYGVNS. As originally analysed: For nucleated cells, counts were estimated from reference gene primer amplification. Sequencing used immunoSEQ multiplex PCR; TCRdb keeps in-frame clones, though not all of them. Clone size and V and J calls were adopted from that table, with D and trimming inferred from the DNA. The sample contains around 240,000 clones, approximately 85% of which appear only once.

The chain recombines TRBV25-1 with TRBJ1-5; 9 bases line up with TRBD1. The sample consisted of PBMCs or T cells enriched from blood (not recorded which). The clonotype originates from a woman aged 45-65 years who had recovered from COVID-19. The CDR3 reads CASSLPTGGIQPQHF. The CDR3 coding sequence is TGTGCCAGCAGTCTACCGACAGGGGGGATTCAGCCCCAGCATTTT.